These 32 T cell receptor beta chains share one sample of origin, sequenced in a study of shared clonotypes between healthy human individuals. TCRdb's copy holds only in-frame clones and misses some; the assay was immunoSEQ multiplex PCR. The data contain some 2.4 million clones, over 85% of them singletons. Sequenced input: naive CD4+ T cells from PBMCs. Subset in this sample: CD45RA+ positively selected. These TCRs come from a man between 18 and 29 years old in good health. Some clones in this sample may be carry-over from other donors' samples.

The rearrangement links TRBV5-4 to TRBJ1-2; D is unresolved. The germline V and J ends were trimmed by 0 bases and 4 bases, with 22 bases remaining between them. Germline V CDR1 and CDR2: SGHNT, YYREEE (reference sequence). CDR3 length: 18 residues. The CDR3 DNA follows: TGTGCCAGCAGCTTGGATGGTGTCTGGGAAACGGATCCCTATGGCTACACCTTC. The encoded protein is CASSLDGVWETDPYGYTF.

This chain connects TRBV28 to TRBJ2-1, with TRBD2 identical over 7 bases. This CDR3 is built from 16 residues. Losses at the gene ends were 5 bases for V and 3 bases for J; bases not matched to a gene: 10. CDR1 is MDHEN and CDR2 is SYDVKM in the germline V gene. The CDR3 spells CASSTVGGRNYNEQFF. The CDR3, as DNA: TGTGCCAGCAGTACCGTTGGCGGGAGAAACTACAATGAGCAGTTCTTC.

As for this clone: Other DNA sequences in this specimen translate into the identical CDR3. This sequence joins TRBV7-3 and TRBJ2-7; possibly TRBD2 for D (5 bases). Germline V gene lookup returns CDR1 SGHTA and CDR2 FQGTGA. The length of the CDR3 is 13 residues. Trimming removed 2 bases from V and 4 bases from J, with 9 bases in between. The CDR3 loop is CASSLGRDYEQYF. DNA for the CDR3: TGTGCCAGCAGCTTAGGGAGAGATTACGAGCAGTACTTC.

The chain recombines TRBV10-3 with TRBJ2-5; D may be TRBD2 (6 bases). V lost 4 bases, J lost 5 bases, and 20 bases lay in between. The CDR3 loop spans 16 amino acids. Germline CDR1 is ENHRY and CDR2 is SYGVKD. The CDR3 sequence: CAISGASDYLGETQYF. DNA for the CDR3: TGTGCCATCAGTGGGGCCTCGGACTATCTGGGGGAGACCCAGTACTTC.

The CDR3 nucleotides are TGTGCCAGCAGCTCAGGACCGAACTCTGGAAACACCATATATTTT. This translates into CASSSGPNSGNTIYF. V usage is TRBV7-6 and J usage is TRBJ1-3, with D hard to call. This CDR3 contains 15 residues. Germline lookup yields CDR1 SGHVS and CDR2 FNYEAQ. V was cut by 4 bases and J by 0 bases, with 10 bases left in between.

The chain combines TRBV5-1 with TRBJ2-7; the D gene is possibly TRBD2 (6 bases). The germline V and J ends were trimmed by 4 bases and 4 bases, with 15 bases remaining between them. The length of the CDR3 is 14 residues. Germline V gives CDR1 SGHRS, CDR2 YFSETQ. The CDR3: CASSPDRAGYEQYF. CDR3 coding DNA: TGCGCCAGCAGCCCCGATCGGGCGGGGTACGAGCAGTACTTC.

Comment on this clone: This same CDR3 is encoded by further DNA sequences in the sample. The gene calls are TRBV6-5 and TRBJ2-1; D not certain. The CDR3 has 11 amino acids. V dropped 3 bases and J dropped 6 bases, with 3 bases sitting between them. Germline lookup yields CDR1 MNHEY and CDR2 SVGAGI. In nucleotides, the CDR3 is TGTGCCAGCAGTTATTCCAATGAGCAGTTCTTC. Protein product: CASSYSNEQFF.

This chain links TRBV9 with TRBJ2-2, with 12 bases fitting TRBD2. The J segment lost 12 bases and the V segment lost 4 bases, leaving 7 bases of the junction unmatched. CDR1 is SGDLS and CDR2 is YYNGEE in the germline V gene. The CDR3 sequence is 14 residues long. The CDR3 region has the DNA TGTGCCAGCAGCCCTCGACTAGCGGGAGTTCAGCTGTTTTTT. Translating it yields CASSPRLAGVQLFF.

V is TRBV27 and J is TRBJ1-1, with D hard to call. The CDR3 is made up of 13 amino acids. CDR1 and CDR2 from the germline V gene are MNHEY and SMNVEV (reference sequence). V shed 8 bases and J shed 0 bases, with 10 bases lying between them. The CDR3 DNA reads as TGTGCCAGCTTCCCCATCATGAACACTGAAGCTTTCTTT. Its protein product is CASFPIMNTEAFF.

The chain couples TRBV7-9 to TRBJ2-5, with TRBD2 as a possible D gene (6 bases). The CDR3 has 16 amino acids. V lost 5 bases and J lost 5, with 21 bases in between. In germline, CDR1 is SEHNR, CDR2 FQNEAQ (reference sequence). The chain's CDR3 is CASSQISGGVTETQYF. In nucleotides, the CDR3 is TGTGCCAGCAGCCAAATCTCAGGAGGGGTAACGGAGACCCAGTACTTC.

The chain combines TRBV27 with TRBJ2-7, with D tentatively TRBD1 (7 bases). CDR1 MNHEY and CDR2 SMNVEV come from the germline V gene (reference sequence). Trimming stripped 4 bases from V and 5 bases from J, with 24 bases between. The CDR3 sequence is 17 residues long. The CDR3 is CASSSNPWGRGDHEQYF. In DNA, the CDR3 is TGTGCCAGCAGTTCCAACCCCTGGGGCAGGGGGGACCACGAGCAGTACTTC.

This clone was seen once. The chain uses TRBV19 and TRBJ1-4, with D unclear. V shed 7 bases and J shed 8 bases, with 20 bases lying between them. This CDR3 is built from 15 residues. Germline V CDR1 and CDR2: LNHDA, SQIVND (reference sequence). CDR3 loop: CASKFVARPLEKLFF. CDR3 nucleotide sequence: TGTGCCAGTAAGTTCGTCGCCAGGCCTCTAGAAAAACTGTTTTTT. Combining the CDR3 with reference TRBV19 and TRBJ1-4 gives the whole variable domain DGGITQSPKYLFRKEGQNVTLSCEQNLNHDAMYWYRQDPGQGLRLIYYSQIVNDFQKGDIAEGYSVSREKKESFPLTVTSAQKNPTAFYLCASKFVARPLEKLFFGSGTQLSVL.

The rearrangement links TRBV29-1 to TRBJ2-1, with D possibly being TRBD1 or TRBD2 (5 bases each). V was pared by 7 bases and J by 3 bases, with 10 bases between. Germline CDR1 reads SQVTM; CDR2 reads ANQGSEA. The CDR3 length is 12 residues. For the CDR3, the DNA is TGCAGCGCTCGGGACGACTACAATGAGCAGTTCTTC. Its translation: CSARDDYNEQFF.

The chain joins TRBV28 to TRBJ2-1, with 9 bases matching TRBD1. The CDR3 covers 18 residues. V gave up 2 bases and J gave up 8 bases; unmatched junction bases: 16. The V gene's germline CDR1 is MDHEN and CDR2 SYDVKM. In DNA, the CDR3 is TGTGCCAGCAGTTTACCACAGGGGGCGTGGGGTAAGGAGGATGAGCAGTTCTTC. Encoded protein: CASSLPQGAWGKEDEQFF. The full variable domain, its missing parts supplied by reference TRBV28 and TRBJ2-1, is DVKVTQSSRYLVKRTGEKVFLECVQDMDHENMFWYRQDPGLGLRLIYFSYDVKMKEKGDIPEGYSVSREKKERFSLILESASTNQTSMYLCASSLPQGAWGKEDEQFFGPGTRLTVL.

This clone was seen a single time. The rearrangement uses TRBV10-3 and TRBJ2-7; D possibly corresponds to TRBD1 (6 bases). From germline, CDR1 is ENHRY and CDR2 SYGVKD. This CDR3 contains 15 residues. Trimming stripped 6 bases from V and 2 bases from J, with 17 bases between. The CDR3 nucleotides are TGTGCCATCAGCGGAGGAACAGGGCCGACCTACGAGCAGTACTTC. Protein: CAISGGTGPTYEQYF.

The gene calls are TRBV27 and TRBJ2-7, with 8 bases lining up with TRBD2. The V gene end was trimmed by 8 bases and the J gene end by 0 bases; junction bases not matched to a gene: 9. Per the germline V gene, CDR1 is MNHEY and CDR2 is SMNVEV (reference sequence). The CDR3 sequence is 15 residues long. The CDR3 protein is CASRKYSGTSYEQYF. The CDR3 region has the DNA TGTGCCAGCCGGAAATATAGCGGGACCTCCTACGAGCAGTACTTC.

The chain is built from TRBV7-9 and TRBJ1-5, with 8 bases fitting TRBD1. Germline values: CDR1 SEHNR, CDR2 FQNEAQ (reference sequence). The V and J ends lost 6 bases and 15 bases, in that order; junction bases with no gene match: 13. The CDR3 is made up of 13 amino acids. CDR3 nucleotides: TGTGCCAGCAGTTCTGGGAGACAGGGGCCCTCGCATTTT. Translation gives CASSSGRQGPSHF.

This chain connects TRBV4-1 to TRBJ2-1, with D perhaps matching TRBD1 (5 bases). CDR3 length equals 15 residues. In germline, CDR1 is MGHRA, CDR2 YSYEKL. The V end lost 1 base, the J end lost 6 bases, and 13 bases lay between the germline ends. The CDR3 reads CASSQVRGRVNEQFF. The DNA of the CDR3 is TGCGCCAGCAGCCAAGTAAGGGGCAGGGTCAATGAGCAGTTCTTC.

Note on this clone: Within the sample, other DNA sequences also encode this same CDR3. This chain uses TRBV5-1 with TRBJ2-3; D is perhaps TRBD1 (5 bases). This CDR3 contains 15 residues. V was cut by 0 bases and J by 3 bases, with 11 bases left in between. Germline V gene data show CDR1 as SGHRS and CDR2 as YFSETQ. The CDR3 sequence: CASSLVAGHTDTQYF. The CDR3 DNA reads TGCGCCAGCAGCTTGGTGGCAGGGCATACAGATACGCAGTATTTT.

The V call is TRBV11-2, the J call TRBJ1-2, with 7 bases lining up with TRBD1. The J segment lost 4 bases and the V segment lost 5 bases, leaving 4 bases of the junction unmatched. This CDR3 is 13 amino acids long. Germline-derived CDR1 and CDR2 are SGHAT and FQNNGV. CDR3 nucleotide sequence: TGTGCCAGCAGCCAACAGGGGACCTATGGCTACACCTTC. Protein sequence: CASSQQGTYGYTF.

The chain recombines TRBV11-2 with TRBJ2-7; D may be TRBD2 (5 bases). V was pared by 5 bases and J by 2 bases, with 16 bases between. Germline loops: CDR1 SGHAT, CDR2 FQNNGV. The CDR3 has 15 amino acids. The CDR3, as DNA: TGTGCCAGCAGCCCACAGACCGGGATCACCTACGAGCAGTACTTC. The encoded protein is CASSPQTGITYEQYF.

The rearrangement joins TRBV28 to TRBJ2-7, with 7 bases lining up with TRBD2. The V gene's germline CDR1 is MDHEN and CDR2 SYDVKM. The CDR3 runs to 14 residues. V was pared by 2 bases and J by 3 bases, with 4 bases of the junction left unmatched. CDR3 amino acids: CASSLAGDYYEQYF. CDR3 nucleotide sequence: TGTGCCAGCAGTTTAGCGGGAGATTACTACGAGCAGTACTTC.

With regard to this clone: The same CDR3 also results from other DNA sequences found in this sample. The DNA for the CDR3 is TGCGCCAGCAGCCCAGACAGGCAGAACACTGAAGCTTTCTTT. This translates into CASSPDRQNTEAFF. The genes are TRBV5-1 and TRBJ1-1, with D perhaps matching TRBD1 (6 bases). V gave up 4 bases and J gave up 1 base, with 11 bases separating them. The CDR3 is made up of 14 amino acids. The germline V gene has CDR1 SGHRS and CDR2 YFSETQ.

A note on this clone: At the DNA level, this CDR3 is encoded by other sequences in the same sample as well. The chain employs TRBV4-3 and TRBJ2-1; D is tentatively TRBD1 or TRBD2 (6 bases each). Germline V gene lookup returns CDR1 LGHNA and CDR2 YSLEER. The V gene lost 3 bases and the J gene lost 2 bases, with 11 bases spanning the gap. The CDR3 has 15 residues. Written as DNA, the CDR3 is TGCGCCAGCAGCCAGGGGGGCAGGGCCTACAATGAGCAGTTCTTC. Protein: CASSQGGRAYNEQFF.

This sequence joins TRBV4-1 and TRBJ1-4; D is uncertain. The germline CDR1 and CDR2 sequences are MGHRA and YSYEKL. V was pared by 1 base and J by 8 bases, with 8 bases between. CDR3 length: 13 amino acids. CDR3 in DNA: TGCGCCAGCAGCCAAGTAGTCGCGGAAAAACTGTTTTTT. Translated: CASSQVVAEKLFF.

The chain couples TRBV6-6 to TRBJ2-5; D remains ambiguous. Trimming left V 6 bases short and J 4 bases short, with 12 bases between. Germline values: CDR1 MNHNY, CDR2 SVGAGI (reference sequence). CDR3 length equals 13 residues. Here the CDR3 DNA reads TGTGCCAGCAGAGAAGGGTTGAGAGAGACCCAGTACTTC. Translating it yields CASREGLRETQYF.

Comment on this clone: An end of the junction does not agree with germline; a read error may underlie this. The chain combines TRBV5-1 with TRBJ2-1; D unclear. The CDR3 sequence is 14 residues long. Germline CDR1 reads SGHRS; CDR2 reads YFSETQ. CDR3 amino acids: CASSLPALGNGQFF. CDR3 in DNA: TGCGCCAGCAGCCTCCCGGCCCTCGGAAATGGGCAGTTCTTC.

V gene TRBV28 combines with J gene TRBJ1-6; no firm D call. Deletions cut 5 bases from V and 5 bases from J, with 16 bases between. Germline V CDR1 and CDR2: MDHEN, SYDVKM. CDR3 length: 16 amino acids. The CDR3 DNA is TGTGCCAGCAGTGAAAGCCTAGGCGCCCATAATTCACCCCTCCACTTT. Its translation is CASSESLGAHNSPLHF.

This sequence joins TRBV4-1 and TRBJ1-4; possibly TRBD1 for D (5 bases). The CDR3 is made up of 15 amino acids. V shed 1 base and J shed 5 bases, with 11 bases lying between them. Germline CDR1 and CDR2: MGHRA and YSYEKL. The CDR3 loop is CASSQAGGGNEKLFF. As DNA, the CDR3 is TGCGCCAGCAGCCAAGCCGGGGGAGGGAATGAAAAACTGTTTTTT.

The rearrangement joins TRBV5-6 to TRBJ1-5; unclear D gene. CDR3 length: 15 residues. Germline assignment: CDR1 SGHDT and CDR2 YYEEEE. V shed 2 bases and J shed 5 bases, with 14 bases lying between them. For the CDR3, the DNA is TGTGCCAGCAGCTTTTGGGGAGGTCAGGATCAGCCCCAGCATTTT. Its protein is CASSFWGGQDQPQHF.

The chain combines TRBV9 with TRBJ2-7; either TRBD1 or TRBD2 may fit D (5 bases each). Trimming took 0 bases from V and 5 from J, leaving 15 bases between them. The CDR3 length is 15 residues. The germline CDR1 and CDR2 sequences are SGDLS and YYNGEE. The CDR3 region is CASSVDNRGMNEQYF. The CDR3 DNA follows: TGTGCCAGCAGCGTAGATAATCGGGGCATGAACGAGCAGTACTTC. The full variable domain, completed using reference TRBV9 and TRBJ2-7, is DSGVTQTPKHLITATGQRVTLRCSPRSGDLSVYWYQQSLDQGLQFLIQYYNGEERAKGNILERFSAQQFPDLHSELNLSSLELGDSALYFCASSVDNRGMNEQYFGPGTRLTVT.

The chain recombines TRBV30 with TRBJ1-2; D is unresolved. The germline V gene encodes CDR1 GTSNPN and CDR2 SVGIG (reference sequence). This CDR3 region has 14 residues. Deletions cut 3 bases from V and 1 base from J, with 12 bases between. CDR3 residues: CAWSRTDFNYGYTF. CDR3 DNA sequence: TGTGCCTGGAGCAGGACGGATTTTAACTATGGCTACACCTTC.